A selection of T cell receptor beta chains follows, all from one sample in a study of blood T cell repertoires in COVID-19. Profiling relied on immunoSEQ multiplex PCR, and the TCRdb table lists in-frame clones only, not all of them. The data hold about 180,000 clones, with approximately 85% observed a single time. Input material: peripheral blood. Receptor source: a man aged 60 to 69 with acute or convalescent COVID-19. Both conserved end residues are trimmed from each CDR3. Fields, in order: J gene, V gene, CDR3 protein.

TRBJ2-7	TRBV3-1/TRBV3-2	ASSQNTRQGLTYEQY
TRBJ2-4	TRBV14	ASSPSGAKNIQY
TRBJ2-7	TRBV9	ASSGQTGGPYEQY
TRBJ1-5	TRBV2	ASNTQGVKDQPQH
TRBJ2-3	TRBV5-1	ASKGRGLITDTQY
TRBJ2-5	TRBV2	ASSGGEQETQY
TRBJ1-4	TRBV5-1	ASSPDRGRGEKLF
TRBJ1-3	TRBV5-4	ASSIQGTGGNTIY
TRBJ2-7	TRBV7-6	ASSSTLHSGGAYEQY
TRBJ1-2	TRBV3-1/TRBV3-2	ASSQVEGPPRTGAWANYGYT
TRBJ2-4	TRBV5-1	ASSTGTGEYIQY
TRBJ1-1	TRBV3-1/TRBV3-2	ASSQEHRNTEAF
TRBJ1-3	TRBV3-1/TRBV3-2	ASRNTGTGGGTIY
TRBJ2-5	TRBV5-5	ASSLHGLAQETQY
TRBJ2-1	TRBV5-1	ASSLDGQVYNEQF
TRBJ2-1	TRBV27	ASSKARVAGGIFEQF
TRBJ2-1	TRBV28	ASSPDSFYSSYNEQF
TRBJ1-1	TRBV28	ASSPGGRTEAF
TRBJ1-2	TRBV7-9	ASSSRQGNYGYT
TRBJ2-5	TRBV11-1	ASSRDYLTETQY
TRBJ2-2	TRBV6-5	ASSSYAGELF
TRBJ2-1	TRBV30	AWRGGVGNEQF
TRBJ1-1	TRBV9	ASSPGQDGNTEAF
TRBJ2-5	TRBV28	ASSRPGGEKTQY
TRBJ1-5	TRBV7-2	ASSLVLTTGVGGNQPQH
TRBJ1-1	TRBV5-1	ASSPAGGRQMNTEAF
TRBJ1-1	TRBV28	ASSLVGGGFGAF
TRBJ1-2	TRBV5-4	ASSRDLTDSNYGYT
TRBJ2-3	TRBV5-1	ASSHPTGNTDTQY
TRBJ2-1	TRBV28	ASNIQGPIYNEQF
TRBJ2-7	TRBV27	ASSLSWRPASAVDEQY
TRBJ1-6	TRBV7-2	ASSLAMGGNSPLH
TRBJ1-4	TRBV19	ASSIGVDRRNEKLF
TRBJ1-5	TRBV6-5	ASSLTGNQPQH
TRBJ2-1	TRBV9	ASSVAGYTEQF
TRBJ2-1	TRBV6-2/TRBV6-3	ASSYRASGRGIEQF
TRBJ2-7	TRBV6-1	ASSDRSGSSYEQY
TRBJ2-7	TRBV27	ASSLSPSYEQY
TRBJ1-1	TRBV13	ASSHLTGPYTEAF
TRBJ2-6	TRBV4-1	ASSQEWTASSGANVLT
TRBJ2-3	TRBV9	ASSEAGGGDTQY